This T cell receptor (beta chain) emerged from a study of vaccination effects on CD4 cells after COVID-19. This clone came up a few times. No antigen is known for it. General study points: In the late period after vaccination, infection- and vaccine-induced clones contracted markedly.

Germline V lookup: CDR1 LGHNA, CDR2 YNFKEQ. The CDR3 is 16 residues long. V was pared by 0 bases and J by 9 bases, with 15 bases between. Antigen-specific CD4+ T cells were expanded (with viral peptide pools) by the ViraFEST assay ahead of sequencing. When around 10 days of culture had elapsed, CD4+ T cells were isolated. Nucleocapsid antibodies were negative in the vaccine recipients, who had never had SARS-CoV-2 infection. Sequencing used immunoSEQ multiplex PCR; TCRdb keeps in-frame clones, though not all of them. The table records more than 40,000 clones, 77% of them present only once. The sample here was CD4+ T cells from PBMCs cultured with HCoV-NL63 spike peptides, taken before COVID-19 vaccination. This TCR was sampled from a human donor who received a COVID-19 vaccine. The chain carries TRBV4-2 and TRBJ1-6; TRBD1 might be the D (5 bases). CDR3 sequence reads: CASSQDGQGDRSPLHF. In DNA, the CDR3 is TGTGCCAGCAGCCAAGATGGGCAGGGCGATCGTTCACCCCTCCACTTT.